This is a list of T cell receptor beta chains from one sample in a study of T cell repertoires in ileal Crohn's disease. Method: immunoSEQ multiplex PCR; TCRdb's copy keeps in-frame clones and lacks some. Here the sample spans 15,000 to 20,000 clones, 90% to 95% being singletons. Sequencing was carried out using ileal tissue. Source of these receptors: an adult with Crohn's disease. CDR3s include the opening cysteine and the closing phenylalanine or tryptophan. The order of the fields is clone size, D gene, V gene, J gene, CDR3 protein, CDR3 DNA. The D gene is left open where the match is weak. Clone size appears in some rows only: once, few, many, or a class for an expanded clone.

.	.	TRBV11-2	TRBJ1-1	CASSLAGNTEAFF	TGTGCCAGCAGCTTAGCGGGAAACACTGAAGCTTTCTTT
.	.	TRBV30	TRBJ1-5	CAWSVYGAANQPQHF	TGTGCCTGGAGTGTATATGGGGCGGCAAATCAGCCCCAGCATTTT
.	TRBD1	TRBV2	TRBJ2-1	CASSTDRVTYNEQFF	TGTGCCAGCAGTACGGACAGGGTAACCTACAATGAGCAGTTCTTC
.	.	TRBV19	TRBJ2-3	CASSIGVTSTDTQYF	TGTGCCAGTAGTATAGGAGTTACTAGCACAGATACGCAGTATTTT
.	TRBD2	TRBV19	TRBJ2-3	CASSWGGADTQYF	TGTGCCAGTAGTTGGGGGGGGGCAGATACGCAGTATTTT
.	.	TRBV7-3	TRBJ2-5	CASSLRHQETQYF	TGTGCCAGCAGCTTGAGGCACCAAGAGACCCAGTACTTC
.	TRBD2	TRBV5-1	TRBJ2-2	CASSLLADNTGELFF	TGCGCCAGCAGCTTACTAGCGGACAACACCGGGGAGCTGTTTTTT
.	.	TRBV7-6	TRBJ2-7	CASSLARQGGEQYF	TGTGCCAGCAGCTTAGCTAGACAGGGAGGCGAGCAGTACTTC
once	TRBD1	TRBV7-8	TRBJ2-7	CASSQDRDSYEQYF	TGTGCCAGCAGCCAGGACAGGGACTCCTACGAGCAGTACTTC
.	.	TRBV7-8	TRBJ1-2	CASSSPDGYTF	TGTGCCAGCAGCTCCCCCGATGGCTACACCTTC
.	.	TRBV7-3	TRBJ2-7	CASSLTGGVPYEQYF	TGTGCCAGCAGCTTAACAGGGGGGGTCCCCTACGAGCAGTACTTC
.	.	TRBV5-1	TRBJ2-1	CASSLAGQGKVEQFF	TGCGCCAGCAGCTTGGCCGGCCAGGGGAAGGTTGAGCAGTTCTTC
.	.	TRBV29-1	TRBJ1-1	CSVESRSTEAFF	TGCAGCGTTGAATCTCGGAGCACTGAAGCTTTCTTT
.	.	TRBV7-9	TRBJ2-7	CASSSKDSSYEQYF	TGTGCCAGCAGCTCCAAGGACAGCTCCTACGAGCAGTACTTC
.	.	TRBV6-1	TRBJ1-1	CASKIGLESGREAFF	TGTGCCAGCAAAATTGGCCTGGAATCGGGTCGTGAGGCTTTCTTT
.	.	TRBV5-8	TRBJ2-3	CASSRNLRGVADTQYF	TGTGCCAGCAGCCGGAACCTCAGGGGGGTCGCAGATACGCAGTATTTT
.	TRBD2	TRBV5-6	TRBJ2-2	CASSLGGGTGELFF	TGTGCCAGCAGCTTGGGCGGGGGGACCGGGGAGCTGTTTTTT
.	.	TRBV21-1	TRBJ2-4	CASSKTGTSSKNIQYF	TGTGCCAGCAGCAAAACCGGGACTAGCTCCAAAAACATTCAGTACTTC
.	TRBD2	TRBV5-6	TRBJ2-7	CASSFSTSGEIYEQYF	TGTGCCAGCAGCTTTTCGACTAGCGGGGAAATCTACGAGCAGTACTTC
.	.	TRBV15	TRBJ1-3	CATSRDRGSGNTIYF	TGTGCCACCAGCAGAGATCGCGGGTCCGGAAACACCATATATTTT
once	TRBD1	TRBV5-1	TRBJ1-3	CASSQGTGTGNTIYF	TGCGCCAGCAGCCAGGGGACAGGCACTGGAAACACCATATATTTT
once	TRBD1	TRBV7-7	TRBJ1-1	CASSAFRGSTEAFF	TGTGCTAGCAGCGCCTTCAGGGGGAGCACTGAAGCTTTCTTT
.	TRBD1	TRBV19	TRBJ1-2	CASSNPGQRSGNYGYTF	TGTGCCAGTAGTAATCCGGGACAGCGCTCAGGGAACTATGGCTACACCTTC
few	TRBD1	TRBV7-2	TRBJ2-6	CASTLGQGVGSGANVLTF	TGTGCCAGCACCCTTGGACAGGGAGTTGGCTCTGGGGCCAACGTCCTGACTTTC